This TCR beta chain was captured by sequencing in a study of cytomegalovirus exposure and HLA in healthy donors. Study context: An earlier analysis identified 95 million to 120 million unique TCR beta sequences in about 179 million T cells.

Both 60 Vbeta primers and 13 Jbeta primers went into the PCR. Sequencing was performed with immunoSEQ multiplex PCR; in TCRdb, only in-frame clones are kept and a portion is missing. The sample holds about 190,000 clones; around 83% are singletons and the top ten take roughly 0.8%. To note about this clone: Antigen specificity is unknown.

Study findings and constraints: Researchers catalogued approximately 160 TCR beta chains as cytomegalovirus-associated. V- and J-gene trimming of TCR beta was linked (in a later analysis) to a missense DCLRE1C variant. What TCR beta sequences reportedly achieved was accurate prediction of HLA-A and HLA-B alleles in most subjects.

CDR3 length: 15 residues. Trimming removed 0 bases at V and 1 base at J, with 10 bases between. Germline CDR1 is MGHRA and CDR2 is YSYEKL. Source material: PBMCs. The chain links TRBV4-1 to TRBJ2-7; D gene uncertain. This clonotype originated in a woman aged 18 to 35 in good health and CMV-seronegative. CDR3 residues: CASSQDNSLSYEQYF. As DNA, the CDR3 is TGCGCCAGCAGCCAAGATAACAGTCTTTCCTACGAGCAGTACTTC.